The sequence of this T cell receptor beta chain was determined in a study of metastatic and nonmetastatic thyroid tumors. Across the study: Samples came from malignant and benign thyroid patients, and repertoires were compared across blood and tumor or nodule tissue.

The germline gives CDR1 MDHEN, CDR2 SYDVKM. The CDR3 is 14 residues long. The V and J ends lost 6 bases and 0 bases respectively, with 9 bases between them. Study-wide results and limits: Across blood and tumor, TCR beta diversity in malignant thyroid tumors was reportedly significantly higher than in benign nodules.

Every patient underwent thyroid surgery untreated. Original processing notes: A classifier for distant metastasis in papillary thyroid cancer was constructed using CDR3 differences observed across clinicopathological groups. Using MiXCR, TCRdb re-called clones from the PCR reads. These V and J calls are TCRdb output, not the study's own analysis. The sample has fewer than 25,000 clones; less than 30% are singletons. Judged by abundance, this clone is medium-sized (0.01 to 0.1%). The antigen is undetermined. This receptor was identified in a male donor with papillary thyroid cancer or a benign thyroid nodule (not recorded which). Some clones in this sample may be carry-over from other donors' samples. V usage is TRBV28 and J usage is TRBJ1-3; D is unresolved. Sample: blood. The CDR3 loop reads CASSQGFSGNTIYF. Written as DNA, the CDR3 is TGTGCCAGCAGCCAAGGATTCTCTGGAAACACCATATATTTT.